This is a list of T cell receptor beta chains from one sample in a study of type 1 regulatory T cells. Via MiXCR, TCRdb re-called the reads, giving one row per CDR3 protein. The data contain about 42,000 distinct CDR3 sequences, approximately 12% of them singletons. For these receptors, no antigen is known. The sequenced sample was cultured non-Tr1 T cells, either the whole culture or a sorted T cell fraction (not recorded which). The receptors come from a human donor in good health. The CDR3 runs from the conserved cysteine through the conserved F or W. D genes are given only for firm matches. Clone size is shown for a subset of rows, as once, few, many or a class of expanded clone.

d_gene: TRBD1; v_gene: TRBV5-1; abundance: NA; j_gene: TRBJ2-5; CDR3nt: TGCGCCAGCAGCTTGGGCTTAGGGGGCGGCTCGCAAGAGACCCAGTACTTC; CDR3aa: CASSLGLGGGSQETQYF
d_gene: TRBD1; v_gene: TRBV20-1; abundance: NA; j_gene: TRBJ1-5; CDR3nt: TGCAGTGCGCGGACAGGTAGGAAGCAGCCCCAGCATTTT; CDR3aa: CSARTGRKQPQHF
d_gene: NA; v_gene: TRBV28; abundance: NA; j_gene: TRBJ2-2; CDR3nt: TGTGCCAGCAGTTTGTCAGGTCGAGTAGGTCAGCTGTTTTTT; CDR3aa: CASSLSGRVGQLFF
d_gene: NA; v_gene: TRBV5-1; abundance: many; j_gene: TRBJ2-1; CDR3nt: TGCGCCAGCACCGGGGAGTCCTCCTACAATGAGCAGTTCTTC; CDR3aa: CASTGESSYNEQFF
d_gene: NA; v_gene: TRBV5-1; abundance: NA; j_gene: TRBJ2-5; CDR3nt: TGCGCCAGCAGCTCCCGTTTCAACTACGAGACCCAGTACTTC; CDR3aa: CASSSRFNYETQYF
d_gene: TRBD1; v_gene: TRBV29-1; abundance: few; j_gene: TRBJ1-2; CDR3nt: TGCAGCGTGTCGACAGGGATGGGCTATGGCTACACCTTC; CDR3aa: CSVSTGMGYGYTF
d_gene: TRBD1; v_gene: TRBV9; abundance: few; j_gene: TRBJ2-2; CDR3nt: TGTGCCAGCAACCCTCATGGACAGGGGGCAGCCGGGGAGCTGTTTTTT; CDR3aa: CASNPHGQGAAGELFF
d_gene: NA; v_gene: TRBV5-6; abundance: NA; j_gene: TRBJ2-1; CDR3nt: TGTGCCAGCAGACTCTACAATGAGCAGTTCTTC; CDR3aa: CASRLYNEQFF
d_gene: TRBD2; v_gene: TRBV24-1; abundance: NA; j_gene: TRBJ2-2; CDR3nt: TGTGCCACCAGTGACCCCCAGGTAGCGGGAGTGTCGGGGGAGCTGTTTTTT; CDR3aa: CATSDPQVAGVSGELFF
d_gene: NA; v_gene: TRBV20-1; abundance: many; j_gene: TRBJ2-1; CDR3nt: TGCAGTGCTAAAAATATAGCGGAGAATTACAATGAGCAGTTCTTC; CDR3aa: CSAKNIAENYNEQFF
d_gene: NA; v_gene: TRBV10-3; abundance: many; j_gene: TRBJ1-1; CDR3nt: TGTGCCATCAGAGGGGACGGGAACACTGAAGCTTTCTTT; CDR3aa: CAIRGDGNTEAFF
d_gene: NA; v_gene: TRBV10-3; abundance: many; j_gene: TRBJ2-7; CDR3nt: TGTGCCATCAGTGAACCCGGTTACGAGCAGTACTTC; CDR3aa: CAISEPGYEQYF
d_gene: NA; v_gene: TRBV12-3/TRBV12-4; abundance: many; j_gene: TRBJ1-1; CDR3nt: TGTGCCAGCAGTTTCAACTCCCTCACTGAAGCTTTCTTT; CDR3aa: CASSFNSLTEAFF
d_gene: TRBD2; v_gene: TRBV20-1; abundance: many; j_gene: TRBJ2-5; CDR3nt: TGCAGTGCTAGAATGACTAGCTTATCTAAAGAGACCCAGTACTTC; CDR3aa: CSARMTSLSKETQYF
d_gene: TRBD2; v_gene: TRBV18; abundance: few; j_gene: TRBJ2-7; CDR3nt: TGTGCCAGCTCACCGGGACTAGCGGGAGGTTACGAGCAGTACTTC; CDR3aa: CASSPGLAGGYEQYF
d_gene: NA; v_gene: TRBV20-1; abundance: many; j_gene: TRBJ2-7; CDR3nt: TGCAGTGCGGAAGAGCGGAGAAGCTCCTACGAGCAGTACTTC; CDR3aa: CSAEERRSSYEQYF
d_gene: NA; v_gene: TRBV20-1; abundance: few; j_gene: TRBJ2-3; CDR3nt: TGCAGTGCTAGGACGGTTCGTGCTAGCACAGATACGCAGTATTTT; CDR3aa: CSARTVRASTDTQYF
d_gene: NA; v_gene: TRBV20-1; abundance: NA; j_gene: TRBJ2-3; CDR3nt: TGCAGTGCCAAACTTCTAGGAGGGAGCCTAATCGGTACGCAGTATTTT; CDR3aa: CSAKLLGGSLIGTQYF
d_gene: TRBD1; v_gene: TRBV12-3/TRBV12-4; abundance: NA; j_gene: TRBJ1-6; CDR3nt: TGTGCCAGCACCGTAGGACAGGTCAATTCACCCCTCCACTTT; CDR3aa: CASTVGQVNSPLHF
d_gene: NA; v_gene: TRBV19; abundance: few; j_gene: TRBJ2-3; CDR3nt: TGTGCCAGTAGTATAGGTAGCGGCCACACAGATACGCAGTATTTT; CDR3aa: CASSIGSGHTDTQYF
d_gene: NA; v_gene: TRBV20-1; abundance: medium-sized; j_gene: TRBJ1-1; CDR3nt: TGCAGTGCTAGTATAACAGTCTTTAACACTGAAGCTTTCTTT; CDR3aa: CSASITVFNTEAFF
d_gene: NA; v_gene: TRBV7-9; abundance: few; j_gene: TRBJ2-3; CDR3nt: TGTGCCAATGCCCTAGGCACAGATACGCAGTATTTT; CDR3aa: CANALGTDTQYF
d_gene: TRBD2; v_gene: TRBV5-1; abundance: many; j_gene: TRBJ2-5; CDR3nt: TGCGCCAGCAGCCTTGGACTAGCACGAGAGACCCAGTACTTC; CDR3aa: CASSLGLARETQYF
d_gene: NA; v_gene: TRBV27; abundance: many; j_gene: TRBJ1-5; CDR3nt: TGTGCCAGCAGTAGGACTGCTTGGGGACAGCCCCAGCATTTT; CDR3aa: CASSRTAWGQPQHF